The following is a TCR beta chain sequence with its context. Authors' processing steps: Reference gene primer amplification in the assay estimated nucleated cell counts. This table comes from immunoSEQ multiplex PCR, and its TCRdb copy is limited to in-frame clones, with some not included. From that table come the V and J calls and clone size; the DNA was used to work out D and trimming. Among roughly 63,000 clones listed, about 80% were seen once. The ends were cut back, 4 bases at V and 4 bases at J, with 13 bases in the middle. In germline, CDR1 is MNHEY, CDR2 SVGEGT. The CDR3 has 14 amino acids. This specimen belongs to a study of blood T cell repertoires in COVID-19.

The sample consisted of peripheral blood. The chain has TRBV6-2 or TRBV6-3 and TRBJ1-1; D gene unclear. The receptor comes from a human donor in a cohort sampled during active COVID-19. As DNA, the CDR3 is TGTGCCAGCAGTTCCCATAGCTTGGGCACTGAAGCTTTCTTT. Translated: CASSSHSLGTEAFF.